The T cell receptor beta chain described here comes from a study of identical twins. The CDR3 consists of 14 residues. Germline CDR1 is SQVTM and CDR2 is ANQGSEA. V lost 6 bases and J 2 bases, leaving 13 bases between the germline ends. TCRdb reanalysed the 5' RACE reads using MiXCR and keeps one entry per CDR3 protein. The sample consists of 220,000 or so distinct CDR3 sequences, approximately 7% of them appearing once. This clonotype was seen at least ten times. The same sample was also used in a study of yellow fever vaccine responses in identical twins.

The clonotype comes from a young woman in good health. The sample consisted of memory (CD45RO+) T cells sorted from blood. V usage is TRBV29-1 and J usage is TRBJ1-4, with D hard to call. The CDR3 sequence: CSVDILCTNEKLFF. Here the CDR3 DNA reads TGCAGCGTAGACATCCTGTGCACTAATGAAAAACTGTTTTTT. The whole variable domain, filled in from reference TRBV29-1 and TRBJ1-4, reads SAVISQKPSRDICQRGTSLTIQCQVDSQVTMMFWYRQQPGQSLTLIATANQGSEATYESGFVIDKFPISRPNLTFSTLTVSNMSPEDSSIYLCSVDILCTNEKLFFGSGTQLSVL.